This T cell receptor (beta chain) was sequenced for a study of long-term antiretroviral therapy in people with HIV. Version v3.0 of the immunoSEQ assay ran at survey level. Each sample aimed for about 35,000-55,000 sequenced T-cell genomes. Libraries were prepared by immunoSEQ multiplex PCR; TCRdb keeps only in-frame clonotypes and omits some of them. Found here are tens of thousands of clones, 86% of them singletons; the top ten hold more than 4%. The CDR3 consists of 16 residues. V shed 4 bases and J shed 1 base, with 13 bases lying between them. Per germline, CDR1 MGHRA and CDR2 YSYEKL. General study findings and limits: Before ART, certain clones expanded, and these dominated the repertoire at all time points. In samples taken after ART, diversity increased but remained below transplant donor control levels.

A note on this clone: Its specificity is not known.

Each specimen consisted of about 1-10 million cryopreserved PBMC prior to extraction of DNA. The chain links TRBV4-1 to TRBJ2-2; D possibly corresponds to TRBD2 (5 bases). This TCR came from a man aged 35-49 years with HIV. The source was unsorted PBMCs, collected just over 2.6 years after starting antiretroviral therapy. The CDR3 DNA is TGCGCCAGCAGCCCGGACTTCGCTGTGAACACCGGGGAGCTGTTTTTT. Translation: CASSPDFAVNTGELFF.